What follows are 15 T cell receptor beta chains derived from one specimen sequenced in a study of T cell repertoires in cytomegalovirus infection. MiXCR, run by TCRdb on the reads, gives a single entry per CDR3 protein. Of about 220,000 distinct CDR3 sequences listed, 30% to 45% were seen once; the top ten hold approximately 60%. Their antigens remain unidentified. Material: CD8+ T cells from cultured PBMCs, obtained from culture after CMV antigen stimulation. The receptors originated from a human donor in good health (CMV status not recorded). Some clones in this sample may be carry-over from other donors' samples.

The chain links TRBV18 to TRBJ2-3, with 9 bases aligning to TRBD2. The CDR3 has 16 residues. The V segment lost 1 base and the J segment 3 bases; nucleotides outside the gene matches: 5. Germline V gene data show CDR1 as KGHSH and CDR2 as LQKENI. As DNA, the CDR3 is TGTGCCAGCTCACCACGTAGCGGGGGAGATACAGATACGCAGTATTTT. Amino acids: CASSPRSGGDTDTQYF.

This clonotype was seen a few times. At one of its ends the junction is not consistent with the germline gene, which may arise from a read error. The J gene is TRBJ2-7, the V gene TRBV7-6; 9 bases agree with TRBD1. This CDR3 spans 13 amino acids. CDR1 is SGHVS and CDR2 is FNYEAQ in the germline V gene. The DNA of the CDR3 is TGTGCCAGCAGCGCCTCCTCGGGACAGGGCATCGAATTC. Translating gives CASSASSGQGIEF.

This clonotype came up a few times. V usage is TRBV7-8 and J usage is TRBJ2-1; D is possibly TRBD1 or TRBD2 (6 bases each). This CDR3 is 14 amino acids long. Trimming shortened V by 7 bases and J by 7 bases, and 17 bases separated the two germline ends. Germline values: CDR1 SGHVS, CDR2 FQNEAQ. In DNA, the CDR3 is TGTGCCAGCACGCCCCGGGAGAGGGGGAATGAGCAGTTCTTC. Translating gives CASTPRERGNEQFF.

As to this clonotype: One end of the junction does not line up with germline, which may come from a read error. The gene calls are TRBV4-1 and TRBJ2-3; TRBD1 agrees at 8 bases. The CDR3 has 16 amino acids. From germline, CDR1 is MGHRA and CDR2 YSYEKL. The CDR3 loop reads CASSQDGTGKTDTPYF. As DNA, the CDR3 is TGCGCAAGCAGCCAAGATGGGACAGGCAAGACAGATACGCCGTATTTT.

The V gene is TRBV5-1, the J gene TRBJ1-1, with D unresolved. V was trimmed by 2 bases and J by 8 bases, leaving 7 bases between them. Germline V lookup: CDR1 SGHRS, CDR2 YFSETQ. The CDR3 totals 11 residues. This chain's CDR3 is CASSFGGEAFF. The CDR3 bases are TGCGCCAGCAGCTTCGGAGGGGAAGCTTTCTTT.

The sample holds a few counts of this clonotype. The chain uses TRBV6-1 and TRBJ1-3, with D perhaps TRBD1 (6 bases). The CDR3 consists of 16 residues. The germline V gene encodes CDR1 MNHNS and CDR2 SASEGT. Trimming left V 5 bases short and J 2 bases short, with 16 bases between. CDR3 in DNA: TGTGCCAGCAGTCTCTACGTAGGGGGGCCTGGAAACACCATATATTTT. Its translation: CASSLYVGGPGNTIYF.

This clonotype was detected only a few times. The V call is TRBV27, the J call TRBJ2-7; 8 bases align to TRBD2. This CDR3 region has 15 residues. Germline V CDR1 and CDR2: MNHEY, SMNVEV (reference sequence). Losses at the gene ends were 3 bases for V and 2 bases for J; bases not matched to a gene: 6. CDR3 sequence (DNA): TGTGCCAGCAGTTTTGGCGGGAGGTTCACCTACGAGCAGTACTTC. This encodes CASSFGGRFTYEQYF.

V usage is TRBV20-1 and J usage is TRBJ2-7; a weak D match, TRBD1 (6 bases). The germline V gene encodes CDR1 DFQATT and CDR2 SNEGSKA (reference sequence). The CDR3 has 16 amino acids. V was cut by 2 bases and J by 0 bases, with 17 bases left in between. CDR3 in amino acids: CSARRMTGHFSYEQYF. CDR3 bases: TGCAGTGCTAGACGGATGACGGGACACTTCTCCTACGAGCAGTACTTC.

This clonotype was observed a few times. The chain combines TRBV7-6 with TRBJ1-4; 10 positions agree with TRBD1. The germline V gene encodes CDR1 SGHVS and CDR2 FNYEAQ. V gave up 5 bases and J gave up 7 bases; unmatched junction bases: 16. The CDR3 extends over 18 amino acids. The CDR3 here is CASSPSLDRGGIGEKLFF. DNA of the CDR3: TGTGCCAGCAGCCCTTCTTTGGACAGGGGGGGAATTGGTGAAAAACTGTTTTTT. Using reference TRBV7-6 and TRBJ1-4 for the parts outside the CDR3, the full variable domain is GAGVSQSPRYKVTKRGQDVALRCDPISGHVSLYWYRQALGQGPEFLTYFNYEAQQDKSGLPNDRFSAERPEGSISTLTIQRTEQRDSAMYRCASSPSLDRGGIGEKLFFGSGTQLSVL.

This clonotype has just a few counts. V usage is TRBV10-1 and J usage is TRBJ1-4, with 8 bases fitting TRBD1. After removal of 6 bases from V and 4 bases from J, the junction contained 7 bases not matched to a gene. The CDR3 sequence is 15 residues long. Germline CDR1 and CDR2: WNHNN and SYGVQD (reference sequence). The CDR3 DNA is TGCGCCAGCAGAAAGGACAGGGTGGATAATGAAAAACTGTTTTTT. It yields the protein CASRKDRVDNEKLFF.

This clonotype turned up a few times. The chain uses TRBV6-1 and TRBJ2-1; D not resolved. Per germline, CDR1 MNHNS and CDR2 SASEGT. The CDR3 totals 13 residues. V was cut by 2 bases and J by 5 bases, with 7 bases left in between. CDR3 in amino acids: CASSERPNNEQFF. CDR3 bases: TGTGCCAGCAGTGAACGTCCTAACAATGAGCAGTTCTTC.

The chain recombines TRBV19 with TRBJ1-2; D remains unclear. The CDR3 is 16 residues long. Germline V gene lookup returns CDR1 LNHDA and CDR2 SQIVND (reference sequence). V lost 1 base to trimming and J lost 4 bases, with 16 bases between them. CDR3: CASSIAPLGRIYGYTF. Written as DNA, the CDR3 is TGTGCCAGTAGTATAGCCCCCCTAGGACGGATCTATGGCTACACCTTC.

This clonotype came up a few times. This chain uses TRBV5-4 with TRBJ2-1; 7 bases fit TRBD2. The CDR3 totals 18 residues. The germline V gene encodes CDR1 SGHNT and CDR2 YYREEE (reference sequence). V gave up 4 bases and J gave up 2 bases; unmatched junction bases: 15. CDR3 sequence: CASSPSTVAGPPYNEQFF. CDR3 coding DNA: TGTGCCAGCAGCCCGTCTACGGTAGCGGGTCCCCCCTACAATGAGCAGTTCTTC.

The chain joins TRBV12-3 or TRBV12-4 to TRBJ2-3; a possible D gene is TRBD1 (6 bases). This CDR3 is built from 17 residues. The ends were cut back, 3 bases at V and 0 bases at J, with 16 bases in the middle. CDR3 protein: CASSFTRGRGSTDTQYF. The CDR3 DNA follows: TGTGCCAGCAGTTTCACCCGGGGCAGGGGTAGCACAGATACGCAGTATTTT.

This clonotype was detected a few times. The J gene is TRBJ1-2, the V gene TRBV7-6, with D perhaps TRBD1 (6 bases). The CDR3 runs 15 residues. Germline CDR1 and CDR2: SGHVS and FNYEAQ. V was pared by 5 bases and J by 1 base, with 14 bases between. CDR3 bases: TGTGCCAGCAGCCGTGAGAGGGGGGGTAACTATGGCTACACCTTC. Protein sequence: CASSRERGGNYGYTF.